This TCR beta chain was obtained from a study of cytomegalovirus exposure and HLA in healthy donors (dated 2017 in TCRdb). For context, the study as a whole: According to an earlier analysis of 587 of the donors, 150 million to 200 million T cells yielded 100 million or so unique TCR beta sequences and about 300 Gb of sequence data. About five DR-DQ haplotypes were treated as single units for association and clustering because of strong linkage in the cohort. An earlier analysis of 587 of the donors used high-throughput TCR beta sequencing to judge whether each TCR beta V gene segment behaved as functional or pseudogenic. Among the approximately 430 genotyped donors, 75% to 90% belonged to the genetic ancestry cluster associated with self-reported Caucasian donors. Roughly 320 gigabases of sequencing data and approximately 92 million unique TCR sequences made up an early release that covered under 750 HLA-typed donors. A separate validation cohort of some 130 different subjects was used in addition to the roughly 670-subject first cohort. Genome-wide SNP genotypes for about 60% of the roughly 670 donors were used in a later genetic analysis, which treated that subset as a discovery cohort. Donor age, sex, ethnicity and CMV serostatus were collected together with the repertoire data. A later analysis re-analyzed previously published TCR beta repertoires from roughly 630 donors and added high-resolution HLA genotyping to study TCR occurrence patterns. Class I and class II HLA loci were covered by the typing at four-digit resolution. Rather than using new phenotypic data, the later analysis identified candidate immune exposures from TCR beta sequences and from how often those sequences occurred across donors. The study was designed to test whether signatures of past pathogen exposure could be identified by cataloging public T cell receptors. Every discovery cohort repertoire had been produced on one sequencing platform. Typing coverage differed by locus: A, B, C, DRB1 and DQB1 were typed in about 629-630 donors, DQA1 in 500 to 550, DPA1 in around 580, and DPB1 in roughly 450. On average, around 230,000 unique TCR beta nucleotide sequences were sequenced per donor among 398 genotyped donors of the cohort, with around 19% of those sequences being non-productive. The T cell repertoires of some 700 subjects were profiled by immunosequencing and related to cytomegalovirus serostatus. High-throughput TCR immunosequencing, statistical association of individual TCRs with disease status, and machine learning were combined to predict cytomegalovirus infection status. The paper as a whole reports these results and caveats: The cohort was sequenced for TCR beta chains only, and without alpha or paired-chain data the features that could be detected were limited. The study listed 164 TCR beta chains as associated with cytomegalovirus. In vitro tests confirmed that a few of the cytomegalovirus-associated TCR beta chains recognize cytomegalovirus antigens. V-gene and J-gene trimming of TCR beta chains was associated with a missense DCLRE1C variant in a later genetic analysis, and the association was replicated in an independent cohort. According to a later analysis, TCR association rates differed among HLA loci, with DRB1 alleles showing the most associated TCRs and HLA-C alleles showing the fewest. Because the 87-base-pair reads could not distinguish some IMGT-functional V segments, including TRBV6-2 and TRBV6-3, those segments were excluded. Assigning TCR associations to individual alleles was difficult when HLA alleles, especially DR and DQ, strongly co-occurred. Most TCR sequences were observed very rarely across donors, whereas some public TCRs were present in many individuals. Sequencing depth was assumed to be roughly uniform across donors in the presence/absence analyses, though that assumption may not hold. HLA typing was unavailable for some donors at each locus, so association tests used only the typed subset. A later analysis associated 16,951 TCR beta sequences with specific HLA alleles at a false discovery rate of 0.05. In an earlier analysis of some 500 of the donors, most TCR beta V segments appeared in productive rearrangements about 87% or about 30% of the time, broadly matching IMGT annotations. In a later genetic analysis, fewer N-insertions in productive TCRs were reported among donors in an Asian-associated ancestry cluster than the approximately 710-donor mean. Because counts were too low, about 17 rarely observed V segments, including chromosome 9 orphons, were excluded from the earlier analysis of several hundred of the donors. A cluster of highly shared sequence variants was judged likely to be a technical artifact of the sequencing pipeline. The classifier was reported to diagnose cytomegalovirus status with high specificity and sensitivity in both the original cohort and the validation cohort. The authors suggested that the approach could potentially be extended to other disease states and immunological phenotypes. A further reported finding was that TCR beta sequences accurately predicted the HLA-A and HLA-B alleles for most subjects in the first cohort. A later analysis found that HLA-associated TCR beta chains were more clonally expanded and had lower generation probabilities than equally common non-associated chains. According to a later analysis, most CMV-associated TCR beta chains appeared to be HLA-restricted, and the HLA associations seemed to be driven largely by CMV exposure. Immune exposure information for the cohort was limited to CMV serostatus. Several of the top co-occurrence clusters appeared to be linked to parvovirus B19, influenza, CMV and Epstein-Barr virus, according to a later analysis. Correlated functional status among segregating V segments might be attributable to linkage disequilibrium, but an unknown experimental factor could not be ruled out.

Taken from the germline V gene, the CDR1 and CDR2 loops are SGHTA and FQGNSA. CDR3 length: 17 amino acids, cysteine to phenylalanine. The kept DNA is CDR3 alone, 51 bases in frame from the first base. V and J are trimmed by 4 bases and 2 bases, and the gene matches miss 12 bases of the junction. The receptor library was made with the immunoSEQ multiplex PCR assay. For the multiplex PCR, a mixture combining 60 forward primers for TCR Vbeta segments and 13 reverse primers for TCR Jbeta segments was used. A multiplex PCR assay on genomic DNA amplified the CDR3 region of rearranged TCR beta genes. Amplified TCR beta libraries were sequenced as 87-base-pair reads on the Illumina HiSeq System. The paper's data handling went like this. In a later analysis, tens of millions of unique TCR beta chains were counted across the approximately 640 repertoires, and roughly 9.9 million of these chains were shared by at least two donors. To remove PCR and sequencing errors, raw reads were error-corrected and collapsed into unique sequences using a nearest-neighbor algorithm that merged closely related sequences. CDR3 sequences were aligned to IMGT reference sequences to assign V, D and J gene segments. Each retained sequence needed at least a six-nucleotide match to both a V gene segment and a J gene segment. Rearrangements were called productive when the CDR3 lacked stop codons and stayed in frame with V and J; all others were non-productive. Following IMGT convention, CDR3 was defined as the stretch from the second conserved V-encoded cysteine to the conserved J-encoded phenylalanine. The earlier analysis of approximately 590 of the donors excluded any sequence lacking an unambiguous match to a single V gene segment. In an earlier analysis of approximately 550 of the donors, V segments were called functional above 56.7% productive rearrangements and were called segregating when the between-donor standard deviation exceeded 5%. A statistical classification framework was built to diagnose cytomegalovirus status from the catalog of TCR beta chain sequences. A later analysis assigned V and J genes by comparing TCR nucleotide sequences with IMGT/GENE-DB human TR gene sequences. The TCRdist pipeline was used in a later analysis to assign CDR3 sequences and most-parsimonious VDJ recombination scenarios. In a later analysis, each TCR beta chain was defined by its CDR3 amino acid sequence together with its V-gene family, and reads without a unique V-gene family were excluded. A later analysis removed 592 highly shared, low-generation-probability nucleotide sequences to deal with suspected cross-contamination and a sequencing artifact. In a later analysis, a clonal expansion index for each public chain was calculated from normalized within-repertoire ranks of inferred template counts. A later analysis computed generation probabilities with a VDJ recombination model fitted to out-of-frame rearrangements, and checked the results against IGoR. In a later analysis, hypergeometric tests were used to score TCR-TCR, TCR-HLA and TCR-CMV co-occurrence, with a repertoire-size bias correction applied to TCR pairs. In a later analysis, false discovery rates were estimated by permuting HLA or CMV assignments 20 times. In a later analysis, co-occurring TCRs were grouped using DBSCAN, and TCRdist sequence similarity was added for clustering within HLA-allele-positive subsets. Co-occurrence clustering excluded repertoires with fewer than 30,000 or more than 120,000 public chains, plus five with anomalous nucleotide sharing. TCRdb holds this immuneACCESS table with in-frame rearrangements only. Some clones are missing; in checked studies, unresolved V genes explain under half, and the rest has no known cause. D and trimming come from the DNA, and the V and J calls and clone size come from that table. This sample comprises some 150,000 clones, about 80% of them detected only once. Under 2.5% of the sample comes from the top ten.

The cohort was made up of around 720 healthy bone marrow donors. At the time of sampling, every cohort member was nominally healthy, though immune exposures that went unrecorded were likely present. The donor tested CMV seronegative, placing the donor among the 350 to 400 seronegative members of the cohort. A peripheral blood sample was collected from each donor, and TCR beta sequencing was performed on peripheral blood mononuclear cells. Genomic DNA extraction from the blood cell samples was performed with the Qiagen DNeasy Blood Extraction Kit. On this clone itself: Its antigen remains unidentified. Base qualities are not at hand, and no much larger clone is one base apart.

In this chain, TRBV7-2 is recombined with TRBJ2-7, and 9 junction bases match TRBD2. The clonotype comes from a man between 40 and 49 years old in good health and CMV-seronegative. Material for sequencing was PBMCs. The nucleotides read TGTGCCAGCAGCTCTAACGGAGGGGCGGGAGGGCCCTACGAGCAGTACTTC. Its translation is CASSSNGGAGGPYEQYF.